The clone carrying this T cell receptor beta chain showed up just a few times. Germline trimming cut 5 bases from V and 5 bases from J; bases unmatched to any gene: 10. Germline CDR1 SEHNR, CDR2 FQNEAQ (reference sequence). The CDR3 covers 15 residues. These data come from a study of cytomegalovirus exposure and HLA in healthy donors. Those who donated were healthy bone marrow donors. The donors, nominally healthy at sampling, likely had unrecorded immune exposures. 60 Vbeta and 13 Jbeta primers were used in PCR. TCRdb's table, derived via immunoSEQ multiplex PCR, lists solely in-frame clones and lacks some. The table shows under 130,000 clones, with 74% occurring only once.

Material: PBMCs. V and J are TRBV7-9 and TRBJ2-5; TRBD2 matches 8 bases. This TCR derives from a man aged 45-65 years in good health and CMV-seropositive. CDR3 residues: CASSPRLAREETQYF. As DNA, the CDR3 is TGTGCCAGCAGCCCCCGACTAGCGAGGGAGGAGACCCAGTACTTC.